These T cell receptor beta chains were read from a single sample in a study of T-cell memory formation after mild COVID-19. MiXCR was run by TCRdb on the 5' RACE reads, yielding one entry per CDR3 protein. This table has tens of thousands of distinct CDR3 sequences, 9.3% appearing once. Sequenced: PBMCs or a T cell subset sorted from them (not recorded which). Source of these receptors: a man younger than 35 who had mild COVID-19 (a few samples of this study predate the infection). Cell type and time point are not known. Both conserved end residues are part of each CDR3. D genes are given only for firm matches. Part of the rows lack a size; the others show once, few, many or a class for expanded clones.

V gene: TRBV24-1; clone size: few; J gene: TRBJ2-3; D gene: .; CDR3 DNA: TGTGCCACCAGTGATGCCTCGAGGGGTCCGCAGTATTTT; CDR3 protein: CATSDASRGPQYF
V gene: TRBV4-3; clone size: .; J gene: TRBJ2-3; D gene: TRBD2; CDR3 DNA: TGCGCCAGCAGCCAAACTAGCGGGGTGACAGATACGCAGTATTTT; CDR3 protein: CASSQTSGVTDTQYF
V gene: TRBV5-4; clone size: few; J gene: TRBJ2-3; D gene: .; CDR3 DNA: TGTGCCAGCAGCTTGGAAATCGTAGGATCGTGGGATACGCAGTATTTT; CDR3 protein: CASSLEIVGSWDTQYF
V gene: TRBV5-1; clone size: few; J gene: TRBJ2-3; D gene: TRBD2; CDR3 DNA: TGCGCCAGCAGCTTGGGACTAGCGGGGACAGATACGCAGTATTTT; CDR3 protein: CASSLGLAGTDTQYF
V gene: TRBV5-4; clone size: .; J gene: TRBJ2-7; D gene: TRBD1; CDR3 DNA: TGTGCCAGCAGCTTGGCCCGGGACAGTCAGGTTAACGAGCAGTACTTC; CDR3 protein: CASSLARDSQVNEQYF
V gene: TRBV12-3/TRBV12-4; clone size: .; J gene: TRBJ1-1; D gene: TRBD1; CDR3 DNA: TGTGCCAGCAGTTTAGGGACAGGGATCTTTGAAGCTTTCTTT; CDR3 protein: CASSLGTGIFEAFF
V gene: TRBV7-6; clone size: few; J gene: TRBJ2-1; D gene: TRBD2; CDR3 DNA: TGTGCCAGCAGCCTCCCGGGGGGGGAGCAGTTCTTC; CDR3 protein: CASSLPGGEQFF
V gene: TRBV30; clone size: .; J gene: TRBJ2-3; D gene: TRBD2; CDR3 DNA: TGTGCCTGGAAAGCGGGGGGTTCTAGCACAGATACGCAGTATTTT; CDR3 protein: CAWKAGGSSTDTQYF
V gene: TRBV11-3; clone size: many; J gene: TRBJ2-7; D gene: .; CDR3 DNA: TGTGCCAGCACCCACTACGAGCAGTACTTC; CDR3 protein: CASTHYEQYF
V gene: TRBV5-1; clone size: .; J gene: TRBJ2-3; D gene: .; CDR3 DNA: TGCGCCAGCAGCTTGGAAGCGGGCACAGATACGCAGTATTTT; CDR3 protein: CASSLEAGTDTQYF
V gene: TRBV24-1; clone size: few; J gene: TRBJ1-2; D gene: TRBD1; CDR3 DNA: TGTGCCACCAGTGATTCCGGGACAGGAGATTCCTATGGCTACACCTTC; CDR3 protein: CATSDSGTGDSYGYTF
V gene: TRBV29-1; clone size: .; J gene: TRBJ1-3; D gene: TRBD1; CDR3 DNA: TGCAGCGCCGGACAGGGGGCGTCGGGAAACACCATATATTTT; CDR3 protein: CSAGQGASGNTIYF
V gene: TRBV5-6; clone size: few; J gene: TRBJ1-2; D gene: .; CDR3 DNA: TGTGCCAGCAGCTTGGGGCACGGGAGCTACACCTTC; CDR3 protein: CASSLGHGSYTF
V gene: TRBV7-8; clone size: few; J gene: TRBJ2-4; D gene: .; CDR3 DNA: TGTGCCAGCAGCCCAGAGGGGGTTTCCCGCCGTTTTGAGTACTTC; CDR3 protein: CASSPEGVSRRFEYF
V gene: TRBV19; clone size: .; J gene: TRBJ2-3; D gene: .; CDR3 DNA: TGTGCCAGTAGGGTACAGGGATCTGCAGATACGCAGTATTTT; CDR3 protein: CASRVQGSADTQYF
V gene: TRBV11-2; clone size: many; J gene: TRBJ2-1; D gene: TRBD2; CDR3 DNA: TGTGCCAGCAGCTTGGCTAGCGGGGGGGTCGAGCAGTTCTTC; CDR3 protein: CASSLASGGVEQFF
V gene: TRBV5-1; clone size: many; J gene: TRBJ2-5; D gene: .; CDR3 DNA: TGCGCCAGCAGCCTGCCAGGTCGCGAGACCCAGTACTTC; CDR3 protein: CASSLPGRETQYF
V gene: TRBV6-6; clone size: few; J gene: TRBJ1-6; D gene: .; CDR3 DNA: TGTGCCAGCACCCCGCCCCAGGGAACTGGATCACCCCTCCACTTT; CDR3 protein: CASTPPQGTGSPLHF
V gene: TRBV19; clone size: few; J gene: TRBJ2-5; D gene: .; CDR3 DNA: TGTGCCAGTACCGAGCAGGGGGGAGAGACCCAGTACTTC; CDR3 protein: CASTEQGGETQYF
V gene: TRBV12-3/TRBV12-4; clone size: few; J gene: TRBJ2-4; D gene: TRBD1; CDR3 DNA: TGTGCCAGCAGCTGGGACAGGGGGCCCGGCATTCAGTACTTC; CDR3 protein: CASSWDRGPGIQYF
V gene: TRBV9; clone size: .; J gene: TRBJ2-5; D gene: .; CDR3 DNA: TGTGCCAGCAGCCCCTGGGACGGCCAAGAGACCCAGTACTTC; CDR3 protein: CASSPWDGQETQYF
V gene: TRBV4-3; clone size: many; J gene: TRBJ2-2; D gene: TRBD2; CDR3 DNA: TGCGCCAGCAGCCGGACTAGCGGGGAGGCCGGGGAGCTGTTTTTT; CDR3 protein: CASSRTSGEAGELFF
V gene: TRBV11-2; clone size: few; J gene: TRBJ2-5; D gene: .; CDR3 DNA: TGTGCCAGCAGCTTAGCCCCCGCGGGGCAGACCCAGTACTTC; CDR3 protein: CASSLAPAGQTQYF
V gene: TRBV7-2; clone size: many; J gene: TRBJ2-2; D gene: TRBD1; CDR3 DNA: TGTGCCAGCAGTCCCGCCGGGACAGGGACCGCCGGGGAGCTGTTTTTT; CDR3 protein: CASSPAGTGTAGELFF
V gene: TRBV7-6; clone size: many; J gene: TRBJ2-3; D gene: .; CDR3 DNA: TGTGCCAGCAGCCTGGGACTCGCCCGCACAGATACGCAGTATTTT; CDR3 protein: CASSLGLARTDTQYF
V gene: TRBV29-1; clone size: .; J gene: TRBJ1-2; D gene: .; CDR3 DNA: TGCAGCGTTGACAGGGGAAGCTATGGCTACACCTTC; CDR3 protein: CSVDRGSYGYTF
V gene: TRBV7-8; clone size: few; J gene: TRBJ2-3; D gene: .; CDR3 DNA: TGTGCCAGCAGCTTAGTTGGGGGGGGGCTGGCAGATACGCAGTATTTT; CDR3 protein: CASSLVGGGLADTQYF
V gene: TRBV2; clone size: .; J gene: TRBJ2-5; D gene: TRBD1; CDR3 DNA: TGTGCCAGCAGTAACCGGGACAGGGGGGTTGAGACCCAGTACTTC; CDR3 protein: CASSNRDRGVETQYF
V gene: TRBV7-2; clone size: .; J gene: TRBJ1-3; D gene: TRBD1; CDR3 DNA: TGTGCCAGCAGCCTGGACAGGAGCTCTGGAAACACCATATATTTT; CDR3 protein: CASSLDRSSGNTIYF
V gene: TRBV20-1; clone size: many; J gene: TRBJ1-1; D gene: .; CDR3 DNA: TGCAGTGCTAGAGACGGACAGCTGAACACTGAAGCTTTCTTT; CDR3 protein: CSARDGQLNTEAFF
V gene: TRBV5-1; clone size: .; J gene: TRBJ2-3; D gene: .; CDR3 DNA: TGCGCCAGCAGCTTCGGGGAAGGCACAGATACGCAGTATTTT; CDR3 protein: CASSFGEGTDTQYF
V gene: TRBV20-1; clone size: .; J gene: TRBJ1-1; D gene: .; CDR3 DNA: TGCAGTGCTAGAGATCTCTTGAACACTGAAGCTTTCTTT; CDR3 protein: CSARDLLNTEAFF
V gene: TRBV9; clone size: few; J gene: TRBJ2-3; D gene: TRBD2; CDR3 DNA: TGTGCCAGCAGCGGCGGGGGGGGAGGCACAGATACGCAGTATTTT; CDR3 protein: CASSGGGGGTDTQYF
V gene: TRBV4-2; clone size: few; J gene: TRBJ2-1; D gene: TRBD2; CDR3 DNA: TGTGCCAGCAGCCAAGGTCTAGCGGGGGACAATGAGCAGTTCTTC; CDR3 protein: CASSQGLAGDNEQFF
V gene: TRBV27; clone size: .; J gene: TRBJ1-1; D gene: TRBD1; CDR3 DNA: TGTGCCAGCAGCATACAGGGGATTGGTAACACTGAAGCTTTCTTT; CDR3 protein: CASSIQGIGNTEAFF
V gene: TRBV7-9; clone size: once; J gene: TRBJ1-6; D gene: .; CDR3 DNA: TGTGCCAGCAGCTTAGCGGCAGGGGCTGGGTCACCCCTCCACTTT; CDR3 protein: CASSLAAGAGSPLHF
V gene: TRBV5-1; clone size: few; J gene: TRBJ2-2; D gene: .; CDR3 DNA: TGCGCCAGCAGCCCGACAGCCCTAAACACCGGGGAGCTGTTTTTT; CDR3 protein: CASSPTALNTGELFF
V gene: TRBV6-5; clone size: .; J gene: TRBJ2-7; D gene: TRBD1; CDR3 DNA: TGTGCCAGCAGGGACAGGGGGAACTACGAGCAGTACTTC; CDR3 protein: CASRDRGNYEQYF
V gene: TRBV7-8; clone size: .; J gene: TRBJ2-1; D gene: TRBD2; CDR3 DNA: TGTGCCAGCAGCCGAGCGGGGGCCCACAATGAGCAGTTCTTC; CDR3 protein: CASSRAGAHNEQFF
V gene: TRBV7-2; clone size: many; J gene: TRBJ1-2; D gene: TRBD1; CDR3 DNA: TGTGCCAGCAGCGACGGACAGGGGATGAATGGCTACACCTTC; CDR3 protein: CASSDGQGMNGYTF
V gene: TRBV18; clone size: .; J gene: TRBJ1-2; D gene: TRBD1; CDR3 DNA: TGTGCCAGCTCACCAGGGACGACAGGGCTCTATGGCTACACCTTC; CDR3 protein: CASSPGTTGLYGYTF
V gene: TRBV7-2; clone size: .; J gene: TRBJ2-1; D gene: TRBD1; CDR3 DNA: TGTGCCAGCAGCTCCGCAAGACAGGGGATGTCCTACAATGAGCAGTTCTTC; CDR3 protein: CASSSARQGMSYNEQFF
V gene: TRBV24-1; clone size: .; J gene: TRBJ2-5; D gene: .; CDR3 DNA: TGTGCCACCAGTGAGTCGCCACAAGAGACCCAGTACTTC; CDR3 protein: CATSESPQETQYF
V gene: TRBV11-2; clone size: few; J gene: TRBJ2-1; D gene: .; CDR3 DNA: TGTGCCAGCAGCTCAGGGGGGGGCCAGTTCTTC; CDR3 protein: CASSSGGGQFF
V gene: TRBV4-1; clone size: few; J gene: TRBJ2-3; D gene: .; CDR3 DNA: TGCGCCAGCAGCCAAGAAGGGATCCCTAGCACAGATACGCAGTATTTT; CDR3 protein: CASSQEGIPSTDTQYF
V gene: TRBV20-1; clone size: many; J gene: TRBJ2-4; D gene: .; CDR3 DNA: TGCAGTGCTGGAGGGGGAGCCAAAAACATTCAGTACTTC; CDR3 protein: CSAGGGAKNIQYF
V gene: TRBV10-3; clone size: many; J gene: TRBJ2-5; D gene: .; CDR3 DNA: TGTGCCATCAGTGATCCAGCGGCCACGAAAGAGACCCAGTACTTC; CDR3 protein: CAISDPAATKETQYF
V gene: TRBV19; clone size: .; J gene: TRBJ1-2; D gene: .; CDR3 DNA: TGTGCCAGTAGTATAAGTGGGTATGGCTACACCTTC; CDR3 protein: CASSISGYGYTF
V gene: TRBV5-1; clone size: few; J gene: TRBJ1-5; D gene: .; CDR3 DNA: TGCGCCAGCAGCTTGTCTCCGTTCAATCAGCCCCAGCATTTT; CDR3 protein: CASSLSPFNQPQHF
V gene: TRBV24-1; clone size: .; J gene: TRBJ2-1; D gene: .; CDR3 DNA: TGTGCCACCAGTCGGGCAGGGTCGGATGAGCAGTTCTTC; CDR3 protein: CATSRAGSDEQFF
V gene: TRBV3-1; clone size: once; J gene: TRBJ2-5; D gene: TRBD1; CDR3 DNA: TGTGCCTGCAGCCAGGGGGTTGGAGAGACCCAGTACTTC; CDR3 protein: CACSQGVGETQYF
V gene: TRBV30; clone size: .; J gene: TRBJ1-1; D gene: .; CDR3 DNA: TGTGCCTGGAAACGGAACAAGAACACTGAAGCTTTCTTT; CDR3 protein: CAWKRNKNTEAFF
V gene: TRBV5-6; clone size: .; J gene: TRBJ1-1; D gene: .; CDR3 DNA: TGTGCCAGCGGATCCCCTGGGACGAGTAACACTGAAGCTTTCTTT; CDR3 protein: CASGSPGTSNTEAFF
V gene: TRBV5-1; clone size: few; J gene: TRBJ2-5; D gene: .; CDR3 DNA: TGCGCCAGCAGCTCGGGCGGCTACCAAGAGACCCAGTACTTC; CDR3 protein: CASSSGGYQETQYF
V gene: TRBV5-6; clone size: .; J gene: TRBJ2-5; D gene: TRBD1; CDR3 DNA: TGTGCCAGCAGCAGGGACAGGCACGAGACCCAGTACTTC; CDR3 protein: CASSRDRHETQYF
V gene: TRBV7-3; clone size: many; J gene: TRBJ2-3; D gene: .; CDR3 DNA: TGTGCCAGCAGCCCTTCGATGAGCACAGATACGCAGTATTTT; CDR3 protein: CASSPSMSTDTQYF
V gene: TRBV6-5; clone size: .; J gene: TRBJ1-6; D gene: .; CDR3 DNA: TGTGCCAGCAGTTACAGGGGTGCAGATTCACCCCTCCACTTT; CDR3 protein: CASSYRGADSPLHF
V gene: TRBV12-3/TRBV12-4; clone size: .; J gene: TRBJ2-1; D gene: TRBD2; CDR3 DNA: TGTGCCAGCAGTTACAACGGGGGGGCATGGAATGAGCAGTTCTTC; CDR3 protein: CASSYNGGAWNEQFF
V gene: TRBV20-1; clone size: few; J gene: TRBJ2-1; D gene: .; CDR3 DNA: TGCAGTGCTAGTGAGCTAGCAGAAAAACGGGGTGAGCAGTTCTTC; CDR3 protein: CSASELAEKRGEQFF